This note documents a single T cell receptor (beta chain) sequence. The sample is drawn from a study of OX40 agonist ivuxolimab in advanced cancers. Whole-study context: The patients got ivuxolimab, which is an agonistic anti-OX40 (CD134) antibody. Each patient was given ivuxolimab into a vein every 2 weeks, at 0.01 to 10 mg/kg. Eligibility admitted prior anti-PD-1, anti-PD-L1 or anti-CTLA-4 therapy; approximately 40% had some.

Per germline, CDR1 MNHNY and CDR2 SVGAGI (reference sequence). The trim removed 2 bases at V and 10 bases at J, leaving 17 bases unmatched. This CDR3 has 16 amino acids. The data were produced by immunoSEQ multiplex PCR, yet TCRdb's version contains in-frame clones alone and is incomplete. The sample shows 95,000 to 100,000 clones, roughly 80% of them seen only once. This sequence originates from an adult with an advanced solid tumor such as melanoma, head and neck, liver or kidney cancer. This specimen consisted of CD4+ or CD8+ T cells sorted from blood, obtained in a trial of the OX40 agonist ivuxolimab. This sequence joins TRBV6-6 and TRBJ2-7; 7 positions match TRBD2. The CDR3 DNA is TGTGCCAGCAGTTACCCAGGGAGGCAGGGTGGGGGACTACAGTACTTC. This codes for CASSYPGRQGGGLQYF.